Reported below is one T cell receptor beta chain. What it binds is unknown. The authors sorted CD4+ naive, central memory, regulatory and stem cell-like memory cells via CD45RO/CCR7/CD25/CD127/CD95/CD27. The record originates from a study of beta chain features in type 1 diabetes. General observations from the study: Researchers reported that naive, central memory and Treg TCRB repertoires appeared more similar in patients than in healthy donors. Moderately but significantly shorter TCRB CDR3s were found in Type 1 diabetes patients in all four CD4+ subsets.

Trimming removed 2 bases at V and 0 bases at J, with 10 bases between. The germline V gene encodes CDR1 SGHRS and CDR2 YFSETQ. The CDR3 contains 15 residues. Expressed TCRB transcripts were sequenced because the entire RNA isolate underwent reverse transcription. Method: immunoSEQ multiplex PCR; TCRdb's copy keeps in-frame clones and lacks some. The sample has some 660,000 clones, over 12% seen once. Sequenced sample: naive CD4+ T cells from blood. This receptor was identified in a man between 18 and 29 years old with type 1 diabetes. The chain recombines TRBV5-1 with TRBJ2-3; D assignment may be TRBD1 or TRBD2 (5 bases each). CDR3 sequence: CASSFGTRSTDTQYF. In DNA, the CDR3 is TGCGCCAGCAGCTTTGGGACGAGAAGCACAGATACGCAGTATTTT.